This TCR beta chain was identified in a study of blood T cell repertoires in COVID-19. The wider study: From the United States, Italy and Spain came samples of acute and convalescent COVID-19. T cells, B-cell-depleted T cells, or PBMCs supplied cDNA or gDNA.

CDR1 is LGHDT and CDR2 is YNNKEL in the germline V gene (reference sequence). V was trimmed by 5 bases and J by 4 bases, leaving 11 bases between them. The CDR3 consists of 13 residues. Authors' processing steps: Reference gene primer amplification in the assay estimated nucleated cell counts. Clones were read by immunoSEQ multiplex PCR, and TCRdb kept only the in-frame ones, dropping some. Clone size and the V and J calls come from that table; the DNA yielded D and trimming. The sample includes a few hundred thousand clones, about 84% of them seen just once. The sequence was collected from a woman aged 45 to 65 with acute or convalescent COVID-19. The sample was peripheral blood. V gene TRBV3-1 (or the pseudogene TRBV3-2) combines with J gene TRBJ1-1; D gene uncertain. Written as DNA, the CDR3 is TGTGCCAGCAGCTCAAAGGAGGGCACTGAAGCTTTCTTT. It encodes CASSSKEGTEAFF.